This T cell receptor (beta chain) was observed in a study of blood T cell repertoires in COVID-19. Study overall: Samples representing acute and convalescent COVID-19 were sourced from the United States, Italy and Spain. The analysed material was cDNA or gDNA that came from T cells, B-cell-depleted T cells, or PBMCs.

Germline loops: CDR1 LNHDA, CDR2 SQIVND (reference sequence). The V end lost 8 bases, the J end lost 1 base, and 15 bases lay between the germline ends. The CDR3 spans 15 residues. Seattle's cohort entered during active infection and was followed longitudinally. TCRdb's table, derived via immunoSEQ multiplex PCR, lists solely in-frame clones and lacks some. The sample has about 230,000 clones; around 84% are singletons. The sequence derives from a man in his forties or fifties with COVID-19, enrolled during active disease. The chain is built from TRBV19 and TRBJ1-5; D is possibly TRBD1 (6 bases). Sequenced sample: peripheral blood. The CDR3 DNA reads as TGTGCCAGTTCGCTCGGGACACCGAGCAATCAGCCCCAGCATTTT. Its protein product is CASSLGTPSNQPQHF.